The 15 T cell receptor beta chains given below trace back to one sample, sequenced in a study of vaccination and CD4 T cells after COVID-19. An Oncomine TCR Beta short-read assay was used to sequence the DNA from cultured CD4+ T cells. Using its own MiXCR run on the PCR reads, TCRdb lists one record per CDR3 protein. The sample has about 20,000 distinct CDR3 sequences, roughly two fifths seen once. Indicated treatment: roughly 10-day PBMC culture with coronavirus spike peptide pools or control peptides (ViraFEST assay). These receptors' antigens are unknown. The material sequenced was CD4+ T cells from blood, cultured in vitro, taken after SARS-CoV-2 vaccination. All receptors come from a human donor who had recovered from COVID-19.

This clonotype has only a few counts. The chain has TRBV2 and TRBJ2-1, with 13 bases lining up with TRBD2. CDR1 is SNHLY and CDR2 is FYNNEI in the germline V gene. This CDR3 contains 15 residues. The V segment lost 2 bases and the J segment 9 bases; nucleotides outside the gene matches: 4. The CDR3 reads CASSESLAGGLEQFF. The CDR3 bases are TGTGCCAGCAGTGAATCACTAGCGGGAGGGCTTGAGCAGTTCTTC.

As DNA, the CDR3 is TGCGCCAGCAGCCCCTCCGGACAATACTCCTACAATGAGCAGTTCTTC. This encodes CASSPSGQYSYNEQFF. The chain carries TRBV4-3 and TRBJ2-1, with D possibly TRBD1 on 5 matching bases. V gave up 4 bases and J gave up 0 bases, with 13 bases separating them. The germline V gene has CDR1 LGHNA and CDR2 YSLEER. The CDR3 has 16 amino acids.

This chain joins TRBV2 and TRBJ1-1; D gene uncertain. The germline gives CDR1 SNHLY, CDR2 FYNNEI. CDR3 length: 11 amino acids. Trimming stripped 7 bases from V and 0 bases from J, with 3 bases between. Written as DNA, the CDR3 is TGTGCCAGCACATTGAACACTGAAGCTTTCTTT. This codes for CASTLNTEAFF.

This clonotype was recorded a few times. V and J are TRBV15 and TRBJ2-6; perhaps TRBD1 as D (5 bases). The V end was cut by 1 base, the J end by 4 bases, with 14 bases between. Germline assignment: CDR1 LNHNV and CDR2 YYDKDF (reference sequence). This CDR3 spans 17 amino acids. CDR3 residues: CATSRGGAGLGANVLTF. The CDR3 DNA reads TGTGCCACCAGCAGAGGTGGGGCAGGGCTAGGGGCCAACGTCCTGACTTTC.

This clonotype was observed a few times. This chain uses TRBV27 with TRBJ2-1; unclear D gene. The V end was cut by 3 bases, the J end by 4 bases, with 7 bases between. From germline, CDR1 is MNHEY and CDR2 SMNVEV (reference sequence). The CDR3 contains 13 residues. The CDR3 nucleotides read TGTGCCAGCAGTTTGTTGCGGTACAATGAGCAGTTCTTC. This sequence encodes CASSLLRYNEQFF.

This clonotype has a single count. V and J are TRBV7-9 and TRBJ1-2; D is possibly TRBD1 (5 bases). Germline CDR1 SEHNR, CDR2 FQNEAQ (reference sequence). Trimming stripped 2 bases from V and 7 bases from J, with 14 bases between. The CDR3 loop spans 14 amino acids. The CDR3 spells CASSLNQGFGGYTF. CDR3 in DNA: TGTGCCAGCAGCTTAAATCAGGGTTTTGGTGGCTACACCTTC.

This clonotype turned up a few times. The gene calls are TRBV19 and TRBJ1-5; 11 nucleotides line up with TRBD1. There are 15 residues in the CDR3. The germline V gene encodes CDR1 LNHDA and CDR2 SQIVND (reference sequence). J gave up 7 bases and V 7 bases, and 9 bases lay outside the gene matches. The CDR3 nucleotides read TGTGCCAGTACCCTTGGGACAGGGGGTTACCAGCCCCAGCATTTT. Its translation: CASTLGTGGYQPQHF. Full variable domain (rest looked up from reference TRBV19 and TRBJ1-5): DGGITQSPKYLFRKEGQNVTLSCEQNLNHDAMYWYRQDPGQGLRLIYYSQIVNDFQKGDIAEGYSVSREKKESFPLTVTSAQKNPTAFYLCASTLGTGGYQPQHFGDGTRLSIL.

The rearrangement uses TRBV6-2 or TRBV6-3 and TRBJ1-6; the D gene is possibly TRBD1 (5 bases). Germline CDR1 is MNHEY and CDR2 is SVGEGT. Deletions cut 6 bases from V and 7 bases from J, with 16 bases between. The CDR3 extends over 15 amino acids. The CDR3 sequence: CASSYLRQTNSPLHF. The CDR3 region has the DNA TGTGCCAGCAGCTACCTACGACAGACCAATTCACCCCTCCACTTT.

This clonotype was seen a few times. The rearrangement uses TRBV27 and TRBJ1-5; a possible D gene is TRBD1 (5 bases). The V and J ends lost 4 bases and 9 bases respectively, with 16 bases between them. This CDR3 region has 14 residues. Germline CDR1 MNHEY, CDR2 SMNVEV (reference sequence). CDR3: CASSSGSPVRPQHF. CDR3 in DNA: TGTGCCAGCAGTTCAGGGTCCCCCGTTCGGCCCCAGCATTTT.

This chain joins TRBV24-1 and TRBJ1-5; a possible D gene is TRBD1 (5 bases). The CDR3 sequence is 15 residues long. V was cut by 5 bases and J by 6 bases, with 16 bases left in between. CDR1 is KGHDR, CDR2 SFDVKD, per germline. This CDR3 reads CATSAGRGDGQPQHF. CDR3 sequence (DNA): TGTGCCACCAGTGCCGGCCGGGGGGATGGTCAGCCCCAGCATTTT.

This clonotype showed up just a few times. This chain connects TRBV6-1 to TRBJ2-7; a possible D gene is TRBD2 (5 bases). The CDR3 is made up of 13 amino acids. Trimming took off 11 bases at V and 2 bases at J, with 16 bases between the two ends. CDR1 and CDR2 from the germline V gene are MNHNS and SASEGT. CDR3 region: CAVRRGKPYEQYF. DNA of the CDR3: TGTGCCGTCCGGAGAGGGAAGCCCTACGAGCAGTACTTC.

V usage is TRBV25-1 and J usage is TRBJ1-1; D not certain. Trimming took off 5 bases at V and 1 base at J, with 17 bases between the two ends. CDR3 length: 16 amino acids. Germline V gives CDR1 MGHDK, CDR2 SYGVNS. The CDR3 region is CASSPSRWEGNTEAFF. CDR3 in DNA: TGTGCCAGCAGTCCCTCCAGATGGGAGGGGAACACTGAAGCTTTCTTT.

This chain uses TRBV20-1 with TRBJ2-4; no clear D. V was clipped by 0 bases and J by 0 bases, with 12 bases between them. The CDR3 length is 16 residues. Germline loops: CDR1 DFQATT, CDR2 SNEGSKA (reference sequence). CDR3 sequence reads: CSARDSRQLAKNIQYF. Here the CDR3 DNA reads TGCAGTGCTAGAGATAGTCGCCAACTAGCCAAAAACATTCAGTACTTC.

V is TRBV20-1 and J is TRBJ2-3, with TRBD2 matching 9 bases. The CDR3 runs 15 residues. J lost 0 bases, V lost 3 bases, and 4 bases had no gene match. Germline V gene sequence: CDR1 DFQATT, CDR2 SNEGSKA (reference sequence). CDR3 amino acids: CSASILAGSTDTQYF. The CDR3 nucleotides are TGCAGTGCTAGCATACTAGCGGGTAGCACAGATACGCAGTATTTT.

The CDR3 reads CATTDDTGELFF. The CDR3 nucleotides are TGTGCCACCACCGACGACACCGGGGAGCTGTTTTTT. V is TRBV25-1 and J is TRBJ2-2; no definite D call. The CDR3 runs 12 residues. Germline values: CDR1 MGHDK, CDR2 SYGVNS. V was clipped by 10 bases and J by 3 bases, with 9 bases between them.